These T cell receptor beta chains were read from a single sample in a study of glioma-infiltrating T cells. TCRdb itself ran the multiplex PCR reads through MiXCR, one entry per CDR3 protein. The sample lists about 190,000 distinct CDR3 sequences, about 32% occurring once. The sample comprised glioma tissue, nonneoplastic brain tissue, or PBMCs (not recorded which). These receptors originate from a human donor with low-grade glioma or glioblastoma, undergoing nonglioma brain surgery, or in good health (not recorded which). Each CDR3 is given with its conserved first and last residue. A D gene is named only where the DNA matches it firmly. Some rows mark clone size as missing; the rest say once, few, many or name a class of expanded clone.

v_call	clone_size	j_call	d_call	cdr3_aa	cdr3_nt
TRBV7-3	-	TRBJ2-1	-	CASRVGTATYNEEFF	TGCGCCAGCAGAGTCGGAACCGCCACCTACAATGAGGAGTTCTTC
TRBV18	many	TRBJ1-2	-	CASSLGDVYGYTF	TGTGCCAGCTCACTCGGGGATGTCTATGGCTACACCTTC
TRBV6-2/TRBV6-3	-	TRBJ2-7	-	CASSSEGVAYEQYF	TGTGCCAGCAGTTCCGAGGGGGTCGCCTACGAGCAGTACTTC
TRBV2	-	TRBJ2-2	-	CASSPGGNTGELFF	TGTGCCAGCAGTCCCGGGGGGAACACCGGGGAGCTGTTTTTT
TRBV4-2	once	TRBJ2-7	-	CASGQLLKGNEQYF	TGTGCCAGCGGCCAGCTTCTAAAGGGGAACGAGCAGTACTTC
TRBV6-1	-	TRBJ1-1	-	CASSEAGALWDFF	TGTGCCAGCAGTGAAGCGGGGGCGTTGTGGGATTTCTTT
TRBV4-1	few	TRBJ2-1	-	CASSPELAYNEQFF	TGCGCCAGCAGCCCCGAGCTGGCCTACAATGAGCAGTTCTTC
TRBV29-1	once	TRBJ1-5	-	CSVGRRVRQPQHF	TGCAGCGTTGGCCGTAGGGTTCGTCAGCCCCAGCATTTT
TRBV19	many	TRBJ2-3	TRBD2	CASSRLAGSTDTQYF	TGTGCCAGTAGTAGGCTAGCGGGCAGCACAGATACGCAGTATTTT
TRBV7-2	many	TRBJ2-7	TRBD2	CASSLPGTRTYEQYF	TGTGCCAGCAGCTTACCCGGGACTAGGACTTACGAGCAGTACTTC
TRBV19	many	TRBJ1-5	-	CASSMAGNQPQHF	TGTGCCAGTAGTATGGCAGGGAATCAGCCCCAGCATTTT
TRBV5-1	few	TRBJ2-1	TRBD2	CASSPRSGRGYNEQFF	TGCGCCAGCAGCCCGCGTAGCGGGAGGGGCTACAATGAGCAGTTCTTC
TRBV4-1	many	TRBJ2-1	TRBD2	CASSQAGLAGGRRGEQFF	TGCGCCAGCAGCCAAGCAGGACTAGCGGGAGGACGTAGGGGTGAGCAGTTCTTC
TRBV7-3	-	TRBJ2-7	TRBD1	CASSEQTGGSYDQYF	TGTGCCAGCAGCGAGCAGACAGGGGGGTCCTACGATCAGTACTTC
TRBV7-2	many	TRBJ1-2	TRBD1	CASSWMGQGDFNYGYTF	TGTGCCAGCAGCTGGATGGGACAGGGGGACTTCAACTATGGCTACACCTTC
TRBV14	-	TRBJ1-6	-	CASIRAGPPNSPLHF	TGTGCCAGCATTCGAGCAGGACCGCCAAATTCACCCCTCCACTTT
TRBV6-6	many	TRBJ1-1	TRBD1	CASSYSRGQGMNTEAFF	TGTGCCAGCAGTTACTCAAGGGGACAGGGGATGAACACTGAAGCTTTCTTT
TRBV20-1	once	TRBJ2-1	TRBD2	CSVPIAGRSYNEQFF	TGCAGTGTTCCAATAGCGGGCCGGTCCTACAATGAGCAGTTCTTC
TRBV29-1	few	TRBJ2-3	TRBD2	CSVDGLAGYTDTQYF	TGCAGCGTTGACGGACTAGCGGGGTACACAGATACGCAGTATTTT
TRBV2	-	TRBJ1-2	TRBD1	CASSRDRGPPGYTF	TGTGCCAGCAGTAGGGACAGGGGGCCCCCTGGCTACACCTTC
TRBV18	few	TRBJ2-7	-	CASSALASNEQYF	TGTGCCAGCTCGGCGCTAGCTTCGAACGAGCAGTACTTC
TRBV15	many	TRBJ2-4	-	CATSRSETGLAKNIQYF	TGTGCCACCAGCAGGTCGGAGACGGGGCTAGCCAAAAACATTCAGTACTTC
TRBV6-6	-	TRBJ2-1	TRBD1	CASSQLQGHSYEQFF	TGTGCCAGCAGCCAACTACAGGGGCACTCCTATGAGCAGTTCTTC
TRBV19	-	TRBJ2-7	TRBD2	CASSKLADYNEQYF	TGTGCCAGTAGTAAGCTAGCGGATTACAATGAGCAGTACTTC
TRBV27	many	TRBJ2-7	-	CASSPGVTYEQYF	TGTGCCAGCAGTCCAGGGGTCACCTACGAGCAGTACTTC
TRBV12-3/TRBV12-4	-	TRBJ2-7	TRBD1	CWGVDRATYEQYF	TGTTGGGGCGTGGACAGGGCTACCTACGAGCAGTACTTC
TRBV18	many	TRBJ1-2	-	CASSHGGENYGYTF	TGTGCCAGCTCACACGGGGGCGAAAACTATGGCTACACCTTC
TRBV5-5	-	TRBJ1-1	-	CASSGEVPKAFF	TGTGCCAGCAGCGGTGAGGTCCCGAAGGCTTTCTTT
TRBV28	many	TRBJ1-3	-	CATVGGSTGQGNTIYF	TGTGCCACCGTGGGGGGATCGACAGGACAGGGAAACACCATATATTTT
TRBV7-2	many	TRBJ1-1	-	CASTLGMNTEAFF	TGTGCCAGCACCCTAGGAATGAACACTGAAGCTTTCTTT
TRBV6-1	-	TRBJ2-3	-	CAGSWVGADTQYF	TGTGCAGGCAGTTGGGTGGGCGCAGATACGCAGTATTTT
TRBV3-1	once	TRBJ2-7	-	CASSPRQSPYEKYF	TGTGCCAGCAGCCCAAGACAGAGCCCCTACGAGAAGTACTTC
TRBV10-3	-	TRBJ2-1	TRBD1	CAISRQGNRPQTQFF	TGTGCCATCAGTAGACAGGGAAATCGCCCCCAGACCCAGTTCTTC
TRBV29-1	few	TRBJ2-7	TRBD2	CSVDKSGRAEQYF	TGCAGCGTTGATAAAAGCGGGAGGGCCGAGCAGTACTTC
TRBV9	few	TRBJ2-1	TRBD2	CASSAPRTSGWFNEQFF	TGTGCCAGCAGCGCCCCAAGGACTAGCGGATGGTTCAATGAGCAGTTCTTC
TRBV19	few	TRBJ2-3	-	CASRWDVTDTQYF	TGTGCCAGTAGGTGGGACGTCACAGATACGCAGTATTTT
TRBV6-2/TRBV6-3	-	TRBJ1-1	-	CASSYEGKLWDLF	TGTGCCAGCAGTTATGAGGGAAAATTATGGGATTTATTT
TRBV5-5	-	TRBJ2-5	-	CASSWGQGQETQYF	TGTGCCAGCAGCTGGGGGCAGGGCCAAGAGACCCAGTACTTC
TRBV4-3	few	TRBJ2-7	-	CASSRGHVSYEQYF	TGCGCCAGCAGCCGGGGGCACGTGTCCTACGAGCAGTACTTC
TRBV18	many	TRBJ1-1	TRBD1	CASSPPRGRAEAFF	TGTGCCAGCTCACCACCGAGGGGGCGCGCTGAAGCTTTCTTT
TRBV9	few	TRBJ2-6	-	CASDSGANVLTF	TGTGCCAGCGATTCTGGGGCCAACGTCCTGACTTTC
TRBV6-1	many	TRBJ2-3	-	CASSAPTTGLGQRDTQYF	TGTGCCAGCAGTGCCCCAACGACGGGACTGGGGCAACGTGATACGCAGTATTTT